A single sample gave rise to the 17 T cell receptor beta chains below, sequenced in a study of cytomegalovirus exposure and HLA in healthy donors. Data came from immunoSEQ multiplex PCR; TCRdb stores just in-frame clones and leaves some out. Here the sample spans tens of thousands of clones, around 93% being singletons. The sequencing input was PBMCs. The receptors shown here come from a woman younger than 30 in good health and CMV-seropositive.

The chain is built from TRBV28 and TRBJ2-3; 8 bases line up with TRBD1. CDR3 length: 17 residues. The germline CDR1 and CDR2 sequences are MDHEN and SYDVKM. J gave up 0 bases and V 7 bases, and 12 bases lay outside the gene matches. CDR3 in amino acids: CASTTTKDRGSTDTQYF. DNA for the CDR3: TGTGCCAGCACCACAACTAAAGACAGGGGTAGCACAGATACGCAGTATTTT.

The V and J genes are TRBV13 and TRBJ2-3, with 9 bases that match TRBD1. J was trimmed by 3 bases and V by 5 bases; bases with no gene match: 15. CDR3 length: 18 residues. CDR1 and CDR2 (germline): PRHDT, FYEKMQ (reference sequence). CDR3 amino acids: CASSAETPGTGMTDTQYF. As DNA, the CDR3 is TGTGCCAGCAGCGCCGAAACCCCCGGGACAGGGATGACAGATACGCAGTATTTT. Supplemented by reference TRBV13 and TRBJ2-3, the full variable domain reads AAGVIQSPRHLIKEKRETATLKCYPIPRHDTVYWYQQGPGQDPQFLISFYEKMQSDKGSIPDRFSAQQFSDYHSELNMSSLELGDSALYFCASSAETPGTGMTDTQYFGPGTRLTVL.

The rearrangement joins TRBV5-1 to TRBJ1-1; 7 nucleotides line up with TRBD1. The V gene's germline CDR1 is SGHRS and CDR2 YFSETQ. The J segment lost 3 bases and the V segment lost 0 bases, leaving 5 bases of the junction unmatched. The CDR3 contains 15 residues. The CDR3 here is CASSLAGGKDTEAFF. The CDR3 DNA is TGCGCCAGCAGCTTGGCAGGGGGGAAGGACACTGAAGCTTTCTTT.

The chain uses TRBV7-2 and TRBJ2-1, with 8 nucleotides matching TRBD1. CDR1 and CDR2 from the germline V gene are SGHTA and FQGNSA. The CDR3 extends over 17 amino acids. Trimming cost V 5 bases and J 4 bases; bases outside gene matches: 13. CDR3 coding DNA: TGTGCCAGCAGCGCCATACCCGGGACAGGAATGTACAATGAGCAGTTCTTC. Its translation: CASSAIPGTGMYNEQFF.

The V call is TRBV2, the J call TRBJ2-7; TRBD1 aligns across 9 bases. The CDR3 runs to 16 residues. The trim removed 8 bases at V and 2 bases at J, leaving 13 bases unmatched. Germline V gives CDR1 SNHLY, CDR2 FYNNEI. The DNA for the CDR3 is TGTGCCAGCGCAATCCAAAGCGGGACAGGGACCTACGAGCAGTACTTC. It encodes CASAIQSGTGTYEQYF.

The V call is TRBV7-2, the J call TRBJ2-7; TRBD1 agrees at 7 bases. V lost 5 bases and J lost 0; bases outside the gene matches: 7. Per the germline V gene, CDR1 is SGHTA and CDR2 is FQGNSA. CDR3 size: 15 residues. In DNA form, the CDR3 reads TGTGCCAGCAGCGGCTACAGGGGTGGCTCCTACGAGCAGTACTTC. Translation: CASSGYRGGSYEQYF.

The chain joins TRBV14 to TRBJ1-2; 9 nucleotides agree with TRBD1. This CDR3 is built from 15 residues. J gave up 8 bases and V 1 base, and 8 bases lay outside the gene matches. CDR1 and CDR2 from the germline V gene are SGHDN and FVKESK. The CDR3 protein is CASSQVRTGAMGYTF. The CDR3 DNA reads TGTGCCAGCAGCCAAGTCCGGACAGGGGCTATGGGCTACACCTTC. Drawing the rest from reference TRBV14 and TRBJ1-2, the complete variable domain is EAGVTQFPSHSVIEKGQTVTLRCDPISGHDNLYWYRRVMGKEIKFLLHFVKESKQDESGMPNNRFLAERTGGTYSTLKVQPAELEDSGVYFCASSQVRTGAMGYTFGSGTRLTVV.

V usage is TRBV23-1 and J usage is TRBJ1-4, with 7 nucleotides matching TRBD1. TRBV23-1 is filed as an ORF, its function uncertain. CDR3 length: 14 amino acids. V lost 5 bases to trimming and J lost 4 bases; unmatched junction nucleotides: 4. The CDR3 region has the DNA TGCGCCAGCAGTAAGGGACAGCTTAATGAAAAACTGTTTTTT. It yields the protein CASSKGQLNEKLFF.

This chain joins TRBV6-5 and TRBJ1-2; D call uncertain. V lost 5 bases and J lost 0, with 13 bases in between. The CDR3 contains 15 residues. Germline loops: CDR1 MNHEY, CDR2 SVGAGI. This CDR3 reads CASSTQIIANYGYTF. The CDR3, as DNA: TGTGCCAGCAGTACACAGATTATAGCTAACTATGGCTACACCTTC.

The chain couples TRBV19 to TRBJ2-3, with 10 nucleotides matching TRBD2. Germline lookup yields CDR1 LNHDA and CDR2 SQIVND (reference sequence). The CDR3 consists of 13 residues. V lost 6 bases to trimming and J lost 4 bases; unmatched junction nucleotides: 1. The CDR3 coding sequence is TGTGCCAGTAGAGCGGGAGGGGCAGATACGCAGTATTTT. Amino acids: CASRAGGADTQYF.

This clone was recorded once. The rearrangement links TRBV1 to TRBJ2-5; the DNA was not used to check the table's D call, TRBD2. TRBV1 is annotated as a pseudogene. The length of the CDR3 is 15 residues. The CDR3 DNA is TGCACCAGCAGCCAAAGCGACGGGAACCAAGAGACCCAGTACTTC. Its protein product is CTSSQSDGNQETQYF.

This clone was recorded only once. The rearrangement joins TRBV6-1 to TRBJ2-3; tentatively, D is TRBD1 (6 bases). CDR1 is MNHNS, CDR2 SASEGT, per germline. V lost 2 bases to trimming and J lost 8 bases, with 20 bases between them. CDR3 length: 16 amino acids. The DNA of the CDR3 is TGTGCCAGCAGTGAACCAGGGGTGGGTGTGGATGGTACGCAGTATTTT. Its translation: CASSEPGVGVDGTQYF.

This clone was found once. This sequence joins TRBV27 and TRBJ1-1, with 8 nucleotides matching TRBD1. The germline V gene has CDR1 MNHEY and CDR2 SMNVEV (reference sequence). V lost 6 bases to trimming and J lost 2 bases; unmatched junction nucleotides: 14. The CDR3 contains 17 residues. CDR3 in amino acids: CASSPLTQGAGNTEAFF. For the CDR3, the DNA is TGTGCCAGCAGCCCCCTCACTCAGGGGGCGGGAAACACTGAAGCTTTCTTT.

V usage is TRBV7-2 and J usage is TRBJ2-7; D is possibly TRBD1 (5 bases). The V gene lost 2 bases and the J gene lost 3 bases, with 11 bases spanning the gap. This CDR3 has 14 residues. From germline, CDR1 is SGHTA and CDR2 FQGNSA. The CDR3 region has the DNA TGTGCCAGCAGCTTACGTCAGGGCCTCTACGAGCAGTACTTC. Protein sequence: CASSLRQGLYEQYF.

The chain uses TRBV27 and TRBJ2-7, with D perhaps TRBD1 (6 bases). Trimming removed 6 bases from V and 2 bases from J, with 17 bases in between. This CDR3 has 15 amino acids. Germline values: CDR1 MNHEY, CDR2 SMNVEV (reference sequence). The CDR3 loop is CASRSDRNYAYEQYF. For the CDR3, the DNA is TGTGCCAGCAGGAGCGACAGGAACTACGCCTACGAGCAGTACTTC.

J is TRBJ2-7 and V is TRBV7-6; D is perhaps TRBD1 (5 bases). This CDR3 is built from 14 residues. The V gene lost 1 base and the J gene lost 7 bases, with 14 bases spanning the gap. CDR1 SGHVS and CDR2 FNYEAQ come from the germline V gene. The CDR3 region is CASSLGRAAREQYF. Here the CDR3 DNA reads TGTGCCAGCAGCTTAGGCAGGGCGGCACGGGAGCAGTACTTC.

The chain recombines TRBV7-2 with TRBJ1-2, with no clear D. Per the germline V gene, CDR1 is SGHTA and CDR2 is FQGNSA. The CDR3 totals 12 residues. V was shortened by 5 bases and J by 0 bases, with 4 bases between the two germline ends. DNA of the CDR3: TGTGCCAGCAGCGCAGCTAACTATGGCTACACCTTC. It encodes CASSAANYGYTF.